Ten or more counts support the clone carrying this T cell receptor (beta chain). Its specificity is unknown. Synthesis of cDNA used 5'RACE (with 10-nucleotide random UMIs). MiXCR, applied by TCRdb to the 5' RACE reads, yields one record per CDR3 protein. The sample contains some 65,000 distinct CDR3 sequences, under 5% of which appear only once. The length of the CDR3 is 13 residues. Germline V gene data show CDR1 as SGDLS and CDR2 as YYNGEE. Deletions cut 4 bases from V and 1 base from J, with 8 bases between. The data were taken from a study of neurological immune-mediated disorders. Broader study findings: None of the CDR3 amino acid sequences in expanded clones turned up in more than one subject, which points to private repertoires in all groups. According to phylogenetic grouping, one related-CDR3 cluster, a possible signature, contained the repertoires of 18 of 34 multiple sclerosis patients. The most TCR clonal expansion was seen in HTLV-1-associated myelopathy, whereas the least was seen in multiple sclerosis, below the level in healthy controls.

The receptor was isolated from a man aged 50 to 60 with multiple sclerosis. The chain carries TRBV9 and TRBJ1-1; D ambiguous. Sequenced input: PBMCs. This CDR3 reads CASSTQANTEAFF. The CDR3 coding sequence is TGTGCCAGCAGCACCCAGGCGAACACTGAAGCTTTCTTT.